The rows below give T cell receptor beta chains drawn from one sample of a study of cytomegalovirus exposure and HLA in healthy donors. TCRdb's table, derived via immunoSEQ multiplex PCR, lists solely in-frame clones and lacks some. The table has under 200,000 clones, about 76% seen once. The specimen was PBMCs. The receptors come from a woman aged 40 to 50 in good health and CMV-seropositive. The CDR3 runs from the conserved cysteine through the conserved F or W. A D gene is named only where the DNA matches it firmly. Clone sizes are given selectively: once, few, many, or a class where the clone is expanded.

V gene	J gene	clone size	D gene	CDR3 protein	CDR3 DNA
TRBV25-1	TRBJ1-4	few	NA	CASSGWAGTNEKLFF	TGTGCCAGCAGTGGATGGGCAGGAACTAATGAAAAACTGTTTTTT
TRBV19	TRBJ1-2	NA	NA	CASSIGGTYGYTF	TGTGCCAGTAGTATCGGGGGGACCTATGGCTACACCTTC
TRBV19	TRBJ1-5	NA	TRBD1	CASSIGGGQGNQPQHF	TGTGCCAGTAGTATAGGCGGGGGACAGGGCAATCAGCCCCAGCATTTT
TRBV7-9	TRBJ2-3	NA	TRBD2	CASGLAGGLSDTQYF	TGTGCCAGCGGACTAGCGGGAGGGTTGTCAGATACGCAGTATTTT
TRBV6-1	TRBJ2-1	few	NA	CASSEDGGGDTEQFF	TGTGCCAGCAGTGAAGATGGGGGAGGGGACACTGAGCAGTTCTTC
TRBV6-5	TRBJ1-2	NA	TRBD1	CASSPSASQGPRTF	TGTGCCAGCAGTCCTTCAGCCTCACAGGGGCCAAGGACCTTC
TRBV11-2	TRBJ1-1	NA	NA	CASSFEGTGLVGTEAFF	TGTGCCAGCAGCTTCGAAGGTACAGGGCTGGTAGGGACTGAAGCTTTCTTT
TRBV5-4	TRBJ1-4	NA	TRBD1	CASSLQGAAEKLFF	TGTGCCAGCAGCTTACAGGGGGCGGCTGAAAAACTGTTTTTT
TRBV4-3	TRBJ2-3	NA	TRBD2	CASSQDERGTTDTQYF	TGCGCCAGCAGCCAAGACGAGCGGGGGACCACAGATACGCAGTATTTT
TRBV7-9	TRBJ2-7	NA	NA	CASSTTPGDEQYF	TGTGCCAGCAGCACAACCCCGGGGGACGAGCAGTACTTC
TRBV15	TRBJ2-7	NA	NA	CATSRGGTGWYEQYF	TGTGCCACCAGCAGAGGGGGAACAGGGTGGTACGAGCAGTACTTC
TRBV10-3	TRBJ1-3	many	NA	CAISGSRAENTIYF	TGTGCCATCAGTGGTAGCAGGGCGGAAAACACCATATATTTT
TRBV18	TRBJ1-1	NA	TRBD1	CASSLGQGANTEAFF	TGTGCCAGCTCACTCGGACAGGGGGCGAACACTGAAGCTTTCTTT
TRBV4-3	TRBJ2-1	NA	TRBD1	CASSQVWGGQGSYNEQFF	TGCGCCAGCAGCCAAGTTTGGGGTGGACAGGGTTCCTACAATGAGCAGTTCTTC
TRBV25-1	TRBJ2-6	once	NA	CASSTPPGLSGANVLTF	TGTGCCAGCAGTACCCCTCCAGGGCTCTCTGGGGCCAACGTCCTGACTTTC
TRBV29-1	TRBJ1-2	few	NA	CSAWSRGADYGYTF	TGCAGCGCCTGGTCGCGGGGCGCAGACTATGGCTACACCTTC
TRBV7-9	TRBJ2-1	NA	TRBD2	CASSPATSGSNNEQFF	TGTGCCAGCAGCCCAGCCACTAGCGGGAGCAACAATGAGCAGTTCTTC
TRBV2	TRBJ2-7	NA	NA	CASTGNQGSSEQYF	TGTGCCAGCACCGGAAACCAAGGGAGCTCCGAGCAGTACTTC
TRBV30	TRBJ1-4	NA	NA	CAWSVAGATNEKLFF	TGTGCCTGGAGTGTCGCAGGGGCAACTAATGAAAAACTGTTTTTT
TRBV4-3	TRBJ1-3	few	NA	CASSQEAFPGNTIYF	TGCGCCAGCAGCCAAGAAGCATTCCCTGGAAACACCATATATTTT
TRBV7-2	TRBJ2-1	NA	TRBD2	CASSLVSSGTYNEQFF	TGTGCCAGCAGCTTAGTCTCTAGCGGGACCTACAATGAGCAGTTCTTC
TRBV6-1	TRBJ2-7	NA	NA	CASTRTTGDYEQYF	TGTGCCAGCACCAGGACTACCGGAGATTACGAGCAGTACTTC
TRBV12-5	TRBJ1-4	NA	TRBD1	CASGLVLGDRAEKLFF	TGTGCTAGTGGTTTGGTACTGGGGGACAGGGCTGAAAAACTGTTTTTT
TRBV7-2	TRBJ2-3	NA	NA	CASSLRRTDTQYF	TGTGCCAGCAGCTTAAGGAGAACAGATACGCAGTATTTT
TRBV29-1	TRBJ2-3	NA	TRBD2	CSLGGKRAGGTDTQYF	TGCAGCCTTGGAGGAAAACGAGCGGGGGGCACAGATACGCAGTATTTT
TRBV5-1	TRBJ2-2	NA	TRBD2	CASFSSGSYTGELFF	TGCGCCAGTTTTAGTAGCGGGAGCTACACCGGGGAGCTGTTTTTT
TRBV2	TRBJ1-2	NA	NA	CASSEQTVYGYTF	TGTGCCAGCAGTGAACAAACGGTCTATGGCTACACCTTC
TRBV5-1	TRBJ1-1	few	NA	CASSGPGNTEAFF	TGCGCCAGCAGCGGGCCAGGGAACACTGAAGCTTTCTTT
TRBV7-2	TRBJ1-2	NA	NA	CASSFGGAGYGYTF	TGTGCCAGCAGCTTCGGGGGGGCAGGGTATGGCTACACCTTC
TRBV7-9	TRBJ1-6	NA	TRBD1	CSSSLRGQGASPLHF	TGTTCCAGCAGCTTACGAGGACAGGGAGCTTCACCCCTCCACTTT
TRBV5-6	TRBJ1-2	few	NA	CASTPGGNYGYTF	TGTGCCAGCACCCCGGGGGGAAACTATGGCTACACCTTC
TRBV28	TRBJ1-4	NA	TRBD1	CASSTNRQGDEKLFF	TGTGCCAGCAGTACCAATCGACAGGGAGATGAAAAACTGTTTTTT
TRBV19	TRBJ1-5	NA	TRBD1	CASHTGTESNQPQHF	TGTGCCAGTCATACCGGGACAGAGAGCAATCAGCCCCAGCATTTT
TRBV7-7	TRBJ2-2	NA	NA	CASSLEEGLSGELFF	TGTGCCAGCAGCTTGGAGGAGGGCCTGTCCGGGGAGCTGTTTTTT
TRBV5-1	TRBJ2-3	NA	TRBD2	CASSSRTSPDTQYF	TGCGCCAGCAGCTCAAGGACTAGCCCAGATACGCAGTATTTT
TRBV6-1	TRBJ2-3	NA	TRBD2	CASSASSGGAFARTDTQYF	TGTGCCAGCAGTGCCTCTAGCGGGGGGGCTTTTGCCCGCACAGATACGCAGTATTTT
TRBV20-1	TRBJ1-1	NA	NA	CLYPRDTEAFF	TGCTTATACCCCCGGGACACTGAAGCTTTCTTT
TRBV7-9	TRBJ2-6	NA	NA	CASSFVLSGANVLTF	TGTGCCAGCAGCTTCGTCCTATCTGGGGCCAACGTCCTGACTTTC
TRBV5-1	TRBJ2-5	NA	TRBD2	CASSFIPAGGQETQYF	TGCGCCAGCAGCTTCATCCCAGCGGGGGGGCAAGAGACCCAGTACTTC
TRBV6-5	TRBJ2-3	NA	TRBD1	CASSAGGTTDTQYF	TGTGCCAGCTCAGCAGGGGGAACCACAGATACGCAGTATTTT
TRBV20-1	TRBJ1-1	NA	NA	CSARSGAEAFF	TGCAGTGCTAGATCAGGGGCTGAAGCTTTCTTT
TRBV5-5	TRBJ2-7	NA	NA	CASSLGVGAYEQYF	TGTGCCAGCAGCTTAGGGGTAGGGGCTTACGAGCAGTACTTC